The following is a T cell receptor beta chain sequence with its context. The CDR3 consists of 14 residues. Germline V gene sequence: CDR1 SGHRS, CDR2 YFSETQ. V was cut by 2 bases and J by 10 bases, with 13 bases left in between. This specimen comes from a study of T cell responses to AZD1222 COVID-19 vaccine. Repertoires were generated with immunoSEQ multiplex PCR, while TCRdb's copy carries only in-frame clones and drops some. Altogether about 130,000 clones are present, 80% to 95% being singletons, with the ten largest covering 1.1%. The material was peripheral blood, obtained 28 days after the second AZD1222 dose. This chain links TRBV5-1 with TRBJ1-6; D is unclear. The TCR was taken from an adult who received the AZD1222 COVID-19 vaccine. CDR3 nucleotide sequence: TGCGCCAGCAGCTTAGGACTTACGGGATCACCCCTCCACTTT. Encoded protein: CASSLGLTGSPLHF.